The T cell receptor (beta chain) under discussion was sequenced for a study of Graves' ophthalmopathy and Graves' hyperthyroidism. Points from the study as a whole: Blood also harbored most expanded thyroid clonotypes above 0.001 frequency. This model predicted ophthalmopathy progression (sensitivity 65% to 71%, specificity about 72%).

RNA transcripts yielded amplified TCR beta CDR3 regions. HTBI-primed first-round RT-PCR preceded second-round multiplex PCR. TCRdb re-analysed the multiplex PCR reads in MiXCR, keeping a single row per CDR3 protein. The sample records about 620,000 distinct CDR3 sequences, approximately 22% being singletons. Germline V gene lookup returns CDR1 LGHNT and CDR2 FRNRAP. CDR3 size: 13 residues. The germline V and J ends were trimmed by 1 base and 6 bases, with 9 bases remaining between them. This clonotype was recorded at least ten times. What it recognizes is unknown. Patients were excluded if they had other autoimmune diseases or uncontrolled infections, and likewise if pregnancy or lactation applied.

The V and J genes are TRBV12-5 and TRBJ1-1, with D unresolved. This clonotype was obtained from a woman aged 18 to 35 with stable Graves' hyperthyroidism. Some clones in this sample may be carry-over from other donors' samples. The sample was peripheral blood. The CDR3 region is CASGLAYLAEAFF. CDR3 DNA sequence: TGTGCTAGTGGTTTGGCCTACCTGGCTGAAGCTTTCTTT.